This section outlines one TCR beta chain sequence together with its context. Its target is unknown. Time point given: patch test 1, 2 weeks after DPC sensitization. As for treatment: therapeutic diphenylcyclopropenone sensitization with weekly scalp DPC. The data derive from a study of human T cells and chemical hapten exposure. Study results and limitations: Versus controls, expanded TCRs had significantly more large CDR3 similarity clusters. Expanded TCR counts at PT1 went up together with patch test score, a positive correlation.

CDR1 is MNHEY, CDR2 SVGAGI, per germline. V was trimmed by 8 bases and J by 5 bases, leaving 21 bases between them. CDR3 size: 16 residues. Original analysis: 95,638 TCRs per sample was the median, with a range of roughly 23,224 to 750,000. TCRdb ran MiXCR on the RACE reads and lists one entry per CDR3 protein. None of the V and J calls come from the authors' own analysis; TCRdb made them. The table includes 75,000 to 100,000 distinct CDR3 sequences, about 10% detected once. The V gene is TRBV6-5, the J gene TRBJ2-2; D perhaps matches TRBD2 (5 bases). This specimen was whole blood, taken in connection with sensitization to the hapten diphenylcyclopropenone (DPC). The source is a woman in her sixties or seventies with alopecia areata. Some clones in this sample may be carry-over from other donors' samples. The CDR3 DNA reads as TGTGCCAGCGAGGGATCTCTTCCAGCGAGGACCGGGGAGCTGTTTTTT. It specifies CASEGSLPARTGELFF.